This record concerns one T cell receptor (beta chain) sequence. This specimen belongs to a study of T-cell memory formation after mild COVID-19. Using constant-segment primers, 5'RACE produced TCR alpha and TCR beta cDNA libraries carrying sample barcodes and UMIs. TCRdb passed the 5' RACE reads through MiXCR, listing each CDR3 protein once. The data show about 400,000 distinct CDR3 sequences, roughly 14% seen once. This sequence was found in a man aged 18 to 29 who had mild COVID-19 (a few samples of this study predate the infection). Cell type and time point are not known. Sequenced material: PBMCs or a T cell subset sorted from them (not recorded which).

CDR3 nucleotides: TGTGCCAGCAGTACGAGTCCAGGACATCACTATGGCTACACCTTC. Protein sequence: CASSTSPGHHYGYTF. The J gene is TRBJ1-2, the V gene TRBV3-1; D perhaps matches TRBD1 (5 bases). The CDR3 totals 15 residues. Germline V gene sequence: CDR1 LGHDT, CDR2 YNNKEL (reference sequence). V dropped 6 bases and J dropped 3 bases, with 17 bases sitting between them.